This T cell receptor beta chain was retrieved from a study of cytomegalovirus exposure and HLA in healthy donors. Whole-study context: Earlier findings included some 120 million unique TCR beta sequences obtained from about 180 million T cells.

V trimming: 8 bases; J trimming: 5 bases; junction bases outside the gene matches: 13. This CDR3 contains 16 residues. Germline CDR1 MDHEN, CDR2 SYDVKM. The table lists this clone with a few counts. Its antigen is still unknown. Study results and limitations: Rare TCR sequences dominated, though some public TCRs recurred in many donors.

PCR was performed using 60 Vbeta and 13 Jbeta primers. Sequencing was performed with immunoSEQ multiplex PCR; in TCRdb, only in-frame clones are kept and a portion is missing. The table records some 170,000 clones, approximately 80% of them present only once. The source of this sequence is a woman in her 30s in good health and CMV-seronegative. The sample taken for sequencing was PBMCs. This sequence joins TRBV28 and TRBJ1-5; 9 bases map to TRBD1. The CDR3 loop reads CASDSSGTGSYQPQHF. CDR3 nucleotides: TGTGCCAGCGATTCGTCAGGGACAGGGAGTTATCAGCCCCAGCATTTT.